The clone carrying this TCR beta chain was detected only a few times. The antigen remains undetermined. Both 60 Vbeta primers and 13 Jbeta primers went into the PCR. The protocol was immunoSEQ multiplex PCR, while the TCRdb copy is restricted to in-frame clones and leaves out a portion. The profile covers about 140,000 clones, with 70% to 85% appearing a single time and around 9.7% taken by the ten largest. The sample comes from a study of cytomegalovirus exposure and HLA in healthy donors. Overall study: Researchers found that approximately 77% of about 400 genotyped donors fell within the Caucasian-associated ancestry cluster. Study observations and caveats: The authors judged a highly shared variant cluster likely a sequencing artifact. There were 150 to 200 TCR beta chains listed as cytomegalovirus-associated.

CDR1 and CDR2 from the germline V gene are SGHDT and YYEEEE. With 4 bases removed from V and 9 bases from J, the gap between germline ends came to 20 bases. The CDR3 is 16 amino acids. This receptor was obtained from an older woman in good health and CMV-seropositive. The sequenced material came from PBMCs. The chain recombines TRBV5-6 with TRBJ2-6, with D possibly TRBD1 on 5 matching bases. The CDR3 DNA follows: TGTGCCAGCAGCCAAACAGGTATGAGTTGGAACAACGTCCTGACTTTC. Translating gives CASSQTGMSWNNVLTF.